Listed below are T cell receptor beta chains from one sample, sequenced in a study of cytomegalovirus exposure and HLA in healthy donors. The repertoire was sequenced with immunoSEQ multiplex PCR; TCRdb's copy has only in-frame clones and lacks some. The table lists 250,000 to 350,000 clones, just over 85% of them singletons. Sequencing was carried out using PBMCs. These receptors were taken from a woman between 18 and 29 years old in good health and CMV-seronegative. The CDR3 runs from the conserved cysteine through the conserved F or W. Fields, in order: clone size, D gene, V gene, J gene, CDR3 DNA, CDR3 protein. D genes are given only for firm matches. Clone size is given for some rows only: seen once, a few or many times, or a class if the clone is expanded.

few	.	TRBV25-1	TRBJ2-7	TGTGCCAGCAGCCTTAACTACGAGCAGTACTTC	CASSLNYEQYF
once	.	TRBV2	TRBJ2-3	TGTGCCAGCAGTGAAGCGCTTCCGCCGGGGAGCACAGATACGCAGTATTTT	CASSEALPPGSTDTQYF
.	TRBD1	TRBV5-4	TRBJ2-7	TGTGCCAGCAGCTTGTCCCAGGGGGTCTACGAGCAGTACTTC	CASSLSQGVYEQYF
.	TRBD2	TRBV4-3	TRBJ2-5	TGCGCCAGCAGCCCCCGGACTAGCGTCGAGACCCAGTACTTC	CASSPRTSVETQYF
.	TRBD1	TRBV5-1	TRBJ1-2	TGCGCCAGCAGCAAAGGACAGGGAGGCTATGGCTACACCTTC	CASSKGQGGYGYTF
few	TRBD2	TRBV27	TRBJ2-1	TGTGCCAGCAGTTTACTACCCGGGACTAGCGGAACTTTTTACAATGAGCAGTTCTTC	CASSLLPGTSGTFYNEQFF
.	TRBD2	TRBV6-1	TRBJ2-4	TGTGCCAGCAGTGAAGCTGGCGGGAGGTCGGACATTCAGTACTTC	CASSEAGGRSDIQYF
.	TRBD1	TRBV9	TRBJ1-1	TGTGCCAGCAGCGTGGGGGACAGGGACACTGAAGCTTTCTTT	CASSVGDRDTEAFF
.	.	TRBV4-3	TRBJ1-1	TGCGCCAGCAGAGGAGTGAACACTGAAGCTTTCTTT	CASRGVNTEAFF
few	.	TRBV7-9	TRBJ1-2	TGTGCCAGCAGCCCGACAGACATCTATGGCTACACCTTC	CASSPTDIYGYTF
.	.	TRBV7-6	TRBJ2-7	TGTGCCAGCAGCAGAGCGGGTTCGACCTACGAGCAGTACTTC	CASSRAGSTYEQYF
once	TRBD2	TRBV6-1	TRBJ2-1	TGTGCCAGCAGTGGGACTAGCGGGAGATCTGAGCAGTTCTTC	CASSGTSGRSEQFF
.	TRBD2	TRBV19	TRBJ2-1	TGTGCCAGTAGTCTCCTAGAGGGCGGGAGGGCCCGACGGGAGCAGTTCTTC	CASSLLEGGRARREQFF
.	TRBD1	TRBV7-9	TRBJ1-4	TGTGCCAGCACTCGGGGGACAGACAATAATGAAAAACTGTTTTTT	CASTRGTDNNEKLFF
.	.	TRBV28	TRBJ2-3	TGTGCCAGCAGGGACAGCAGCACAGATACGCAGTATTTT	CASRDSSTDTQYF
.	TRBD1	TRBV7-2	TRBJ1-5	TGTGCCAGCAGCTTGGGACAGTCCAATCAGCCCCAGCATTTT	CASSLGQSNQPQHF
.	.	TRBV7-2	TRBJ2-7	TGTGCCAGCAGCTTAGCACTAGAGCTCTACGAGCAGTACTTC	CASSLALELYEQYF
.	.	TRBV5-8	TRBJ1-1	TGTGCCAGCAGCCTACAGGGCTACTTT	CASSLQGYF
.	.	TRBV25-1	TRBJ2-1	TGTGCCAGCAGTGAATGGGATAGCGGTTACAATGAGCAGTTCTTC	CASSEWDSGYNEQFF
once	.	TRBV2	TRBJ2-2	TGTGCCAGCATGAGCGTATCGGGCACCGGGGAGCTGTTTTTT	CASMSVSGTGELFF
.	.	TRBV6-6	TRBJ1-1	TGTGCCAGCAGTTCGGCAGGAGGTACTGAAGCTTTCTTT	CASSSAGGTEAFF
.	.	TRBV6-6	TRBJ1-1	TGTGCCAGCAGTTACTCGATCAGGAACACTGAAGCTTTCTTT	CASSYSIRNTEAFF
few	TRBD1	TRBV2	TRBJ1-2	TGTGCCAGCAGGGAGACTAGAACCGGGACAGGGGGCGCCGACTATGGCTACACCTTC	CASRETRTGTGGADYGYTF
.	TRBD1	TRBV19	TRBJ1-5	TGTGCCAGTAGCAGGGGGACGCGACATTGGAATCAGCCCCAGCATTTT	CASSRGTRHWNQPQHF
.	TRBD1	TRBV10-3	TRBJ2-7	TGTGCCATCAGTCCCGCCGGACAGGGAACCTACGAGCAGTACTTC	CAISPAGQGTYEQYF
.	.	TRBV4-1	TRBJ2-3	TGCGCCAGCAGCCAAGCCTCTAGAGATACGCAGTATTTT	CASSQASRDTQYF
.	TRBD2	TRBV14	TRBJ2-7	TGTGCCAGCAGCCAACTGACTAGCGGGAGTATCTACGAGCAGTACTTC	CASSQLTSGSIYEQYF
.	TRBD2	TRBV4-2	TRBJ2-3	TGTGCCAGCAGCCAGACTAGCGGACGCACAGATACGCAGTATTTT	CASSQTSGRTDTQYF
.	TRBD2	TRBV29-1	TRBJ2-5	TGCAGCGTTCGCCCGAGCCTAGCGGGAGGTGAGACCCAGTACTTC	CSVRPSLAGGETQYF
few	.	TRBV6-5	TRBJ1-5	TGTGCCAGCAGCCAGACGGGGGTCGGGCAGCCCCAGCATTTT	CASSQTGVGQPQHF
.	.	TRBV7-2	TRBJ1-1	TGTGCCAGCAGCTACCAGATTTTGGGGGGAGATGAAGCTTTCTTT	CASSYQILGGDEAFF
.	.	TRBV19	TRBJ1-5	TGTGCCAGTACTCCTATACAGGGTCTGGGTCAGCCCCAGCATTTT	CASTPIQGLGQPQHF
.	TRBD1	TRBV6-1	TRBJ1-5	TGTGCCAGCAGTGAAGCGACAGGGCTGCGCAATCAGCCCCAGCATTTT	CASSEATGLRNQPQHF
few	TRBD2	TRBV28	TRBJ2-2	TGTGCCAGCAGTTCCGCCCTGGGACTAGCGGACGATAACACCGGGGAGCTGTTTTTT	CASSSALGLADDNTGELFF
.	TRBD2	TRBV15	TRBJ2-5	TGTGCCACCAGCAGCCGGACTAGCCGGAGAGAGACCCAGTACTTC	CATSSRTSRRETQYF
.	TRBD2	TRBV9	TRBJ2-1	TGTGCCAGCTCTAGCGGGAGTAACAATGAGCAGTTCTTC	CASSSGSNNEQFF
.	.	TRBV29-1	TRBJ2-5	TGCAGCGTTGAATTCCTAGCCGGCCAAGAGACCCAGTACTTC	CSVEFLAGQETQYF
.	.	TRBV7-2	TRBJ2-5	TGTGCCAGCAGCTTCGAGGTTGAGACCCAGTACTTC	CASSFEVETQYF
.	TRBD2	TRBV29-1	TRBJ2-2	TGCAGCGTTGAACTGAGCGGGAGTACCGGGGAGCTGTTTTTT	CSVELSGSTGELFF
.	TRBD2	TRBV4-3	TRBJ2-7	TGCGCCAGCAGCCAAGGAAGTTGGTTAGTAGCGGGAGGTCCCTACGAGCAGTACTTC	CASSQGSWLVAGGPYEQYF
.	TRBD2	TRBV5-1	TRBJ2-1	TGCGCCAGCAGCGCAGGGACTAGCAGCTACAATGAGCAGTTCTTC	CASSAGTSSYNEQFF
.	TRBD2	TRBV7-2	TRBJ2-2	TGTGCCAGCACAGAGTGGCGGGGGAAGACCGGGGAGCTGTTTTTT	CASTEWRGKTGELFF
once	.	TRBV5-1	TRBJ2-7	TGCGCCAGCAGCTCGGGAAGTAGGGAGCAGTACTTC	CASSSGSREQYF
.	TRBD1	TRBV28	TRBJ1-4	TGTGCCAGCAGTTTAACGGGACAGGGGGCCTCTAGAGAAAAACTGTTTTTT	CASSLTGQGASREKLFF
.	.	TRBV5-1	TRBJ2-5	TGCGCCAGCAGCCAATCTGGGACCTCCGGAGGGGAGACCCAGTACTTC	CASSQSGTSGGETQYF
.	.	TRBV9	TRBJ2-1	TGTGCCAGCAGCGAGGAAATTGCAGGCTCTATGGATGAGCAGTTCTTC	CASSEEIAGSMDEQFF
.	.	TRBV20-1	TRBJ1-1	TGCAGTGCCAGGACTATAACAGAAGCTTTCTTT	CSARTITEAFF
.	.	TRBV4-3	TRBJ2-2	TGCGCCAGCAGCCAAGACAGGGGCGCTAACACCGGGGAGCTGTTTTTT	CASSQDRGANTGELFF